The source of this T cell receptor (beta chain) is a study of shared clonotypes between healthy human individuals. Per the germline V gene, CDR1 is MNHEY and CDR2 is SMNVEV (reference sequence). This CDR3 comprises 13 residues. V lost 8 bases and J lost 8, with 18 bases in between. Naive-designated CD8 cells lacked CD45RO, were positively enriched for CCR7, and omitted terminally differentiated effector memory CD45RA+ cells. Profiled with immunoSEQ multiplex PCR; TCRdb holds only in-frame clones, not every one. Seen here are about 2.2 million clones, around 93% observed once, and the top ten hold under 2%.

The specimen sequenced was naive CD8+ T cells from PBMCs. The receptor was derived from a man between 18 and 29 years old in good health. Some clones in this sample may be carry-over from other donors' samples. The V call is TRBV27, the J call TRBJ1-2, with TRBD1 as a possible D gene (6 bases). For the CDR3, the DNA is TGTGCCAGCGGCCTGACGGACAGTATCGGCTACACCTTC. It is translated as CASGLTDSIGYTF.